This paragraph covers one TCR beta chain sequence. Its antigen is as yet unknown. CDR3 length: 14 amino acids. Germline V CDR1 and CDR2: SGHAT, FQNNGV. Trimming stripped 6 bases from V and 10 bases from J, with 16 bases between. The data belong to a study of CD4 T cells in relation to SARS-CoV-2 and coronaviruses. Profiling relied on immunoSEQ multiplex PCR, and the TCRdb table lists in-frame clones only, not all of them. The sample has about 26,000 clones; about 81% are singletons. The unexposed donors gave CD4+ T cells in about 2011-2019, prior to COVID-19. CD4+ T cells were isolated from the cells after about ten days of culture.

The sequenced sample was CD4+ T cells from PBMCs, cultured in vitro. The origin of this receptor is a human donor in good health. V and J are TRBV11-2 and TRBJ1-6, with D possibly being TRBD1 (5 bases). CDR3 loop: CASSGTPGYSPLHF. CDR3 coding DNA: TGTGCCAGCAGTGGGACCCCGGGTTACTCACCCCTCCACTTT.